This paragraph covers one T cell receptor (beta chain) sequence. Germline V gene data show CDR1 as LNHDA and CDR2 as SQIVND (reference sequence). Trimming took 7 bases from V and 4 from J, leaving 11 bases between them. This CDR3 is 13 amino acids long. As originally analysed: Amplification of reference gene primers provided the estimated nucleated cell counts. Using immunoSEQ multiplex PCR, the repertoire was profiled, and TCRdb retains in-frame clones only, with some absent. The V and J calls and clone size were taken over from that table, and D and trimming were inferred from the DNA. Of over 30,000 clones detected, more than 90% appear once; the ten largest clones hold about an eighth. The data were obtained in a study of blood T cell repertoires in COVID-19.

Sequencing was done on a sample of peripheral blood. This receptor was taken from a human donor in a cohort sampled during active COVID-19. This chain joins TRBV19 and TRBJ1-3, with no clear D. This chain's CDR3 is CASNSGEGNTIYF. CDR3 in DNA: TGTGCCAGTAACAGCGGGGAAGGAAACACCATATATTTT.